A single sample gave rise to the 10 T cell receptor beta chains below, sequenced in a study of T cells in localized non-small cell lung cancer. Here immunoSEQ multiplex PCR was the method, and the copy in TCRdb shows in-frame clones only, minus some. The top ten clones hold under 6% of a sample with some 30,000 clones, around 93% of them seen once. The source material was PBMCs, sampled before any cancer treatment. The receptors come from a man aged 35-75 years with stage II lung adenocarcinoma.

The rearrangement uses TRBV19 and TRBJ2-1; 7 nucleotides agree with TRBD2. From germline, CDR1 is LNHDA and CDR2 SQIVND (reference sequence). This CDR3 region has 14 residues. Trimming took 1 base from V and 5 from J; bases not matched to a gene: 2. DNA for the CDR3: TGTGCCAGTAGTATAGCCGGGACTAACAATGAGCAGTTCTTC. Amino acids: CASSIAGTNNEQFF.

The rearrangement links TRBV18 to TRBJ1-6; D gene uncertain. CDR3 length: 14 amino acids. Per germline, CDR1 KGHSH and CDR2 LQKENI. Trimming pared 2 bases from V and 6 bases from J, leaving 8 bases between. The CDR3 here is CASSPGKGNSPLHF. The CDR3 DNA follows: TGTGCCAGCTCACCAGGGAAGGGTAATTCACCCCTCCACTTT.

The V and J genes are TRBV5-1 and TRBJ2-6; maybe TRBD1 (5 bases). The ends were cut back, 2 bases at V and 1 base at J, with 22 bases in the middle. The CDR3 spans 20 residues. Germline-derived CDR1 and CDR2 are SGHRS and YFSETQ. The CDR3 DNA reads TGCGCCAGCAGCTTCACCCTGGGGCGGCGCCTGGGGTCTGGGGCCAACGTCCTGACTTTC. Translation: CASSFTLGRRLGSGANVLTF.

The chain links TRBV9 to TRBJ2-2; D ambiguous. Germline CDR1 reads SGDLS; CDR2 reads YYNGEE. The CDR3 contains 13 residues. V shed 7 bases and J shed 5 bases, with 12 bases lying between them. The CDR3 DNA reads TGTGCCAGCGGGAATCTAGGGACCGGGGAGCTGTTTTTT. Amino acid sequence: CASGNLGTGELFF.

This chain joins TRBV27 and TRBJ2-1; 14 bases line up with TRBD2. The CDR3 totals 16 residues. V dropped 5 bases and J dropped 8; count of bases not matched to a gene: 8. Germline CDR1 is MNHEY and CDR2 is SMNVEV (reference sequence). DNA of the CDR3: TGTGCCAGCAGTCTTGGGACTAGCGGGAGCAGGGATGAGCAGTTCTTC. Protein sequence: CASSLGTSGSRDEQFF.

This chain links TRBV6-5 with TRBJ2-2; D is unresolved. The CDR3 is 13 residues long. From germline, CDR1 is MNHEY and CDR2 SVGAGI. V lost 7 bases to trimming and J lost 2 bases, with 8 bases between them. The CDR3 coding sequence is TGTGCCAGCACCTATGTTAACACCGGGGAGCTGTTTTTT. Its protein product is CASTYVNTGELFF.

Here the CDR3 DNA reads TGTGCCAGCAGTCTGTGGGACAGGGCGGTGGCCGGGGAGCTGTTTTTT. As protein: CASSLWDRAVAGELFF. The genes are TRBV27 and TRBJ2-2, with 9 bases lining up with TRBD1. CDR3 length: 16 residues. Unmatched junction bases numbered 10, after V lost 5 bases and J lost 6 bases. Germline CDR1 MNHEY, CDR2 SMNVEV (reference sequence).

The chain couples TRBV19 to TRBJ1-4; D gene uncertain. Trimming took off 4 bases at V and 0 bases at J, with 12 bases between the two ends. The germline gives CDR1 LNHDA, CDR2 SQIVND (reference sequence). The CDR3 runs 16 residues. The CDR3 DNA follows: TGTGCCAGTAGTAGGCACACAGTTGCAACTAATGAAAAACTGTTTTTT. Translating gives CASSRHTVATNEKLFF.

The chain combines TRBV27 with TRBJ2-7; maybe TRBD2 (6 bases). Germline V lookup: CDR1 MNHEY, CDR2 SMNVEV (reference sequence). The CDR3 length is 15 residues. V lost 6 bases, J lost 3 bases, and 18 bases lay in between. The CDR3 protein is CASSRIETGGYEQYF. CDR3 coding DNA: TGTGCCAGCAGCCGTATTGAAACCGGGGGCTACGAGCAGTACTTC.

The rearrangement links TRBV5-6 to TRBJ1-5; weak D call: TRBD1 (6 bases). Germline lookup yields CDR1 SGHDT and CDR2 YYEEEE. The CDR3 covers 14 residues. V was shortened by 4 bases and J by 4 bases, with 12 bases between the two germline ends. In DNA, the CDR3 is TGTGCCAGCAGCGGGGGGGGCGGGAATCAGCCCCAGCATTTT. Amino acid sequence: CASSGGGGNQPQHF.